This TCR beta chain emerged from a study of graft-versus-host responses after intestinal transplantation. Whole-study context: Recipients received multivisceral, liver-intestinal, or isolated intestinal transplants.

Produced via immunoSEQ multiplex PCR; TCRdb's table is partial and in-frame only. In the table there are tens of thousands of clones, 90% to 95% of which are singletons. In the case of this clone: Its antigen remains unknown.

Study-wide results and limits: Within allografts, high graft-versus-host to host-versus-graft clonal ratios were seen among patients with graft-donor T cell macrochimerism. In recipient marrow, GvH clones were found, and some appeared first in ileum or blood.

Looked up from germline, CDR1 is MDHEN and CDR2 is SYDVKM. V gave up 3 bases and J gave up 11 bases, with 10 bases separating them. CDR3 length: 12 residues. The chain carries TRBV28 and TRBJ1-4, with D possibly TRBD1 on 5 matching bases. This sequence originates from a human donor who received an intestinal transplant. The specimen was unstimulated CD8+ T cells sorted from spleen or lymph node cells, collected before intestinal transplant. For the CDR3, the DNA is TGTGCCAGCAGTTTCACAGCAGGGAAACTGTTTTTT. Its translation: CASSFTAGKLFF.